Shown below are 19 T cell receptor beta chains from a single sample sequenced in a study of T cell responses to AZD1222 COVID-19 vaccine. The repertoire was sequenced with immunoSEQ multiplex PCR; TCRdb's copy has only in-frame clones and lacks some. This sample has about 99,000 clones, with about 92% found just once. The sample consisted of peripheral blood, taken on day 0 of AZD1222 vaccination. The source of these receptors is an adult in good health.

This clone was recorded once. The chain recombines TRBV18 with TRBJ1-6, with TRBD1 identical over 9 bases. Germline CDR1 KGHSH, CDR2 LQKENI. This CDR3 is built from 14 residues. After removal of 4 bases from V and 10 bases from J, the junction contained 5 bases not matched to a gene. CDR3 nucleotide sequence: TGTGCCAGCTCACGGACAGGGGAACGGTCACCCCTCCACTTT. Protein sequence: CASSRTGERSPLHF.

This clone was observed a single time. The gene calls are TRBV7-8 and TRBJ2-1, with D tentatively TRBD1 or TRBD2 (5 bases each). The germline CDR1 and CDR2 sequences are SGHVS and FQNEAQ. The CDR3 is 15 residues long. The V end was cut by 6 bases, the J end by 5 bases, with 17 bases between. DNA for the CDR3: TGTGCCAGCAGACCCCTTCGGTTGGGGGACAATGAGCAGTTCTTC. It encodes CASRPLRLGDNEQFF. Complete variable domain (other parts from reference TRBV7-8 and TRBJ2-1): GAGVSQSPRYKVAKRGQDVALRCDPISGHVSLFWYQQALGQGPEFLTYFQNEAQLDKSGLPSDRFFAERPEGSVSTLKIQRTQQEDSAVYLCASRPLRLGDNEQFFGPGTRLTVL.

The chain carries TRBV12-3 or TRBV12-4 and TRBJ1-2; D is ambiguous. CDR3 length: 13 amino acids. V gave up 5 bases and J gave up 6 bases, with 13 bases separating them. In DNA, the CDR3 is TGTGCCAGCAGTCAGCAAGAAAAGAATGGCTACACCTTC. Translation gives CASSQQEKNGYTF.

V is TRBV7-2 and J is TRBJ2-1; weak D call: TRBD1 (5 bases). V was clipped by 5 bases and J by 7 bases, with 24 bases between them. Germline CDR1 reads SGHTA; CDR2 reads FQGNSA. The CDR3 has 17 amino acids. CDR3 region: CASSPRGSEDARNEQFF. In nucleotides, the CDR3 is TGTGCCAGCAGCCCAAGGGGAAGCGAGGATGCTAGGAATGAGCAGTTCTTC.

V gene TRBV30 combines with J gene TRBJ2-1; TRBD2 might be the D (6 bases). V was trimmed by 3 bases and J by 2 bases, leaving 14 bases between them. The CDR3 runs 15 residues. Germline V lookup: CDR1 GTSNPN, CDR2 SVGIG (reference sequence). The CDR3 protein is CAWRGSRGTYNEQFF. The CDR3 DNA sequence: TGTGCCTGGAGAGGGAGCCGCGGGACCTACAATGAGCAGTTCTTC.

The rearrangement joins TRBV28 to TRBJ1-6, with D hard to call. CDR3 length: 13 amino acids. Per the germline V gene, CDR1 is MDHEN and CDR2 is SYDVKM. Trimming took off 5 bases at V and 7 bases at J, with 9 bases between the two ends. CDR3 sequence: CASSTIENSPLHF. The DNA for the CDR3 is TGTGCCAGCAGTACTATTGAAAATTCACCCCTCCACTTT.

The J gene is TRBJ1-4, the V gene TRBV24-1, with unresolved D. The CDR3 totals 15 residues. Trimming pared 6 bases from V and 3 bases from J, leaving 13 bases between. CDR1 is KGHDR and CDR2 is SFDVKD in the germline V gene. This chain's CDR3 is CATSLGSHPNEKLFF. CDR3 nucleotides: TGTGCCACCAGTTTAGGCAGCCATCCTAATGAAAAACTGTTTTTT.

This rearrangement joins TRBV6-4 to TRBJ2-3, with TRBD1 identical over 9 bases. CDR1 and CDR2 (germline): MRHNA, SNTAGT. CDR3 size: 13 residues. J was trimmed by 4 bases and V by 6 bases; bases with no gene match: 2. CDR3 DNA: TGTGCCAGCAGGGGACAGGGCGCAGATACGCAGTATTTT. It translates to CASRGQGADTQYF.

The chain has TRBV5-4 and TRBJ2-2; D is unresolved. The germline V gene encodes CDR1 SGHNT and CDR2 YYREEE (reference sequence). This CDR3 contains 13 residues. V lost 3 bases and J lost 6, with 9 bases in between. CDR3 loop: CASSWGKPGELFF. CDR3 coding DNA: TGTGCCAGCAGCTGGGGAAAGCCCGGGGAGCTGTTTTTT.

The gene calls are TRBV12-3 or TRBV12-4 and TRBJ2-7; D tentatively fits TRBD1 or TRBD2 (5 bases each). This CDR3 comprises 13 residues. The germline V and J ends were trimmed by 6 bases and 0 bases, with 9 bases remaining between them. The CDR3: CASSSGTSYEQYF. The CDR3 DNA follows: TGTGCCAGCAGCTCCGGGACCTCCTACGAGCAGTACTTC.

The chain recombines TRBV29-1 with TRBJ2-3; D gene ambiguous. This CDR3 region has 15 residues. Looked up from germline, CDR1 is SQVTM and CDR2 is ANQGSEA. V dropped 0 bases and J dropped 2 bases, with 12 bases sitting between them. DNA for the CDR3: TGCAGCGTTGAAGATGTGTCAACTGTCACAGATACGCAGTATTTT. It codes for CSVEDVSTVTDTQYF.

The gene calls are TRBV7-3 and TRBJ1-6; 7 bases are a match to TRBD1. The CDR3 runs 15 residues. Germline trimming cut 5 bases from V and 9 bases from J; bases unmatched to any gene: 10. In germline, CDR1 is SGHTA, CDR2 FQGTGA. The CDR3 protein is CASSPTGQLGSPLHF. In DNA, the CDR3 is TGTGCCAGCAGCCCAACGGGACAGCTGGGTTCACCCCTCCACTTT.

The CDR3 DNA reads TGTGCCAGCAGCTCCCGCGGGGGCGTGGTTGAAGCTTTCTTT. It specifies CASSSRGGVVEAFF. The V call is TRBV5-8, the J call TRBJ1-1; tentative D call: TRBD1 (6 bases). Per germline, CDR1 SGHTS and CDR2 YDEGEE. Trimming took 3 bases from V and 7 from J, leaving 16 bases between them. The CDR3 is made up of 14 amino acids.

V gene TRBV3-1 (or the pseudogene TRBV3-2) combines with J gene TRBJ2-7; 11 bases map to TRBD2. CDR1 LGHDT and CDR2 YNNKEL come from the germline V gene (reference sequence). After removal of 4 bases from V and 4 bases from J, the junction contained 3 bases not matched to a gene. This CDR3 region has 14 residues. CDR3 nucleotide sequence: TGTGCCAGCAGCCCCAGACTAGCGGGGTACGAGCAGTACTTC. Protein: CASSPRLAGYEQYF.

The V call is TRBV5-1, the J call TRBJ1-2; D is possibly TRBD1 (5 bases). Trimming removed 1 base at V and 1 base at J, with 14 bases between. Germline V gives CDR1 SGHRS, CDR2 YFSETQ. This CDR3 region has 16 residues. CDR3 sequence: CASSLQRQGLNYGYTF. CDR3 coding DNA: TGCGCCAGCAGCTTGCAGCGGCAGGGACTTAACTATGGCTACACCTTC.

The chain links TRBV21-1 to TRBJ1-2. TRBV21-1 is a pseudogene segment. This CDR3 is 17 amino acids long. In DNA, the CDR3 is TGTGCCAGCAGCAAAGCGCCGGGACCCTATAGGATGTATGGCTACACCTTC. Its translation is CASSKAPGPYRMYGYTF.

The chain recombines TRBV2 with TRBJ2-1; 7 positions agree with TRBD2. The CDR3 has 14 residues. Trimming removed 3 bases from V and 5 bases from J; junction bases left unmatched: 4. Germline-derived CDR1 and CDR2 are SNHLY and FYNNEI. The CDR3 spells CASSDREVNNEQFF. The DNA of the CDR3 is TGTGCCAGCAGTGACCGGGAGGTGAACAATGAGCAGTTCTTC.

This clone was counted between two and nine times. Here the CDR3 reads CASSRTVATNEKLFF. The CDR3 DNA reads as TGTGCCAGCAGCAGGACGGTTGCAACTAATGAAAAACTGTTTTTT. The chain combines TRBV28 with TRBJ1-4, with D uncertain. The CDR3 sequence is 15 residues long. The germline gives CDR1 MDHEN, CDR2 SYDVKM. V lost 6 bases and J lost 0, with 11 bases in between. Full variable domain (remainder filled in from reference TRBV28 and TRBJ1-4): DVKVTQSSRYLVKRTGEKVFLECVQDMDHENMFWYRQDPGLGLRLIYFSYDVKMKEKGDIPEGYSVSREKKERFSLILESASTNQTSMYLCASSRTVATNEKLFFGSGTQLSVL.

The chain joins TRBV4-1 to TRBJ2-7; 16 bases are shared with TRBD2. V was clipped by 4 bases and J by 4 bases; unmatched bases: 4. This CDR3 region has 16 residues. Per the germline V gene, CDR1 is MGHRA and CDR2 is YSYEKL. CDR3 DNA: TGCGCCAGCAGCCCGGGACTAGCGGGGGGGATGTACGAGCAGTACTTC. This translates into CASSPGLAGGMYEQYF.